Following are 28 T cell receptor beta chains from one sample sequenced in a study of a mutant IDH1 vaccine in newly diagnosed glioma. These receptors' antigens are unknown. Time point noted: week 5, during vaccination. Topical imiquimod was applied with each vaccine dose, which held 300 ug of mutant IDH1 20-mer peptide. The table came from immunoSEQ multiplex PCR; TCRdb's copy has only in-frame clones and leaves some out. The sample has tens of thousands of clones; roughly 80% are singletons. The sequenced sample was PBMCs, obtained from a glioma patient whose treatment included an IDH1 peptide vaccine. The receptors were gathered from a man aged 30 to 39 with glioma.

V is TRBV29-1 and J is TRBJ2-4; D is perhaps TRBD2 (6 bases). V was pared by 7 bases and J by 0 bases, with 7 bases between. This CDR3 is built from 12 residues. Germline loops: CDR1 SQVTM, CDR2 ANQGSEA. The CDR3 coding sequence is TGCAGCGCGGGGGTAGCCAAAAACATTCAGTACTTC. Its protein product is CSAGVAKNIQYF.

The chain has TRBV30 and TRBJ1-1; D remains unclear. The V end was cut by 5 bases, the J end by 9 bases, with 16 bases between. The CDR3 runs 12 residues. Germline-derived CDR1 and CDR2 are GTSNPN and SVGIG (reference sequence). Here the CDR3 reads CAWDKDPTKAFF. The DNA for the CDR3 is TGTGCCTGGGACAAGGACCCGACAAAAGCTTTCTTT.

CDR3 nucleotide sequence: TGTGCCAGCAGCCCACGAAGGGACCCTGAGACCCAGTACTTC. As protein: CASSPRRDPETQYF. The V and J genes are TRBV5-5 and TRBJ2-5; D may correspond to TRBD1 or TRBD2 (5 bases each). Germline V CDR1 and CDR2: SGHKS, YYEKEE (reference sequence). The CDR3 contains 14 residues. Trimming shortened V by 4 bases and J by 5 bases, and 15 bases separated the two germline ends.

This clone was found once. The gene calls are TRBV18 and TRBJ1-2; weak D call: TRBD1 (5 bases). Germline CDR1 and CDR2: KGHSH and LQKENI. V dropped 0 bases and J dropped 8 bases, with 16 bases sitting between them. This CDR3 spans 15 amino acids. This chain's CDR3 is CASSPPEGARGGYTF. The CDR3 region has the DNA TGTGCCAGCTCACCACCGGAAGGGGCGAGGGGAGGCTACACCTTC.

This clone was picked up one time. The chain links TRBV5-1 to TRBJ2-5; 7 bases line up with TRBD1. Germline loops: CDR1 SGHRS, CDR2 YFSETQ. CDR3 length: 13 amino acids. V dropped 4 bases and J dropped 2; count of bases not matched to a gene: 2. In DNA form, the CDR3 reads TGCGCCAGCAGCGTGGGACAGCAAGAGACCCAGTACTTC. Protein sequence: CASSVGQQETQYF.

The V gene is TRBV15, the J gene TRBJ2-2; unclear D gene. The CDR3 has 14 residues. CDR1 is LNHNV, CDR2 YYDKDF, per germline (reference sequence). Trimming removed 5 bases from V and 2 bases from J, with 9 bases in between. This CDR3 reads CATSPRPNTGELFF. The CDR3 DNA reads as TGTGCCACCAGCCCCCGACCTAACACCGGGGAGCTGTTTTTT.

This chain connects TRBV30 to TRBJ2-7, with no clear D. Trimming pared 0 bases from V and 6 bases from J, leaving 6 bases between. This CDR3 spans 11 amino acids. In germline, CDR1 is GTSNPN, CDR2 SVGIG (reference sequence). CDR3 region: CAWSVSSEQYF. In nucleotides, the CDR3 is TGTGCCTGGAGTGTGTCGTCCGAGCAGTACTTC.

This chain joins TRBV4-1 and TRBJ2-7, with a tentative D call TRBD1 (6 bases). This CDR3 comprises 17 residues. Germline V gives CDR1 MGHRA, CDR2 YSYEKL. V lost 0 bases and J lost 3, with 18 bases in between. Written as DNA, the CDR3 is TGCGCCAGCAGCCAAGATTACGCGGACAGAGCAGTCTACGAGCAGTACTTC. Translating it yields CASSQDYADRAVYEQYF.

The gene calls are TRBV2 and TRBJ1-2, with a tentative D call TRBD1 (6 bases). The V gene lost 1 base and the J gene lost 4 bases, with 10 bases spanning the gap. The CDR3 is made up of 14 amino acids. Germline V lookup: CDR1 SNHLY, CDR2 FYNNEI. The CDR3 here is CASSEVQGGYGYTF. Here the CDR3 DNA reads TGTGCCAGCAGTGAAGTACAAGGGGGCTATGGCTACACCTTC.

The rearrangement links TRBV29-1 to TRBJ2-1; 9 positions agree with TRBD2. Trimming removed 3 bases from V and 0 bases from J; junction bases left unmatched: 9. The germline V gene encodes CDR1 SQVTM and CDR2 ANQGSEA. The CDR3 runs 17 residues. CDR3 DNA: TGCAGCGTTGAGTTCGCGGGAGGGATAAACTCCTACAATGAGCAGTTCTTC. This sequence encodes CSVEFAGGINSYNEQFF.

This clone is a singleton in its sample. The CDR3 loop reads CAASGDQNGYTF. CDR3 bases: TGTGCCGCTTCAGGGGACCAGAATGGCTACACCTTC. V gene TRBV30 combines with J gene TRBJ1-2; TRBD1 might be the D (6 bases). The ends were cut back, 8 bases at V and 6 bases at J, with 16 bases in the middle. Germline V lookup: CDR1 GTSNPN, CDR2 SVGIG (reference sequence). The CDR3 loop spans 12 amino acids.

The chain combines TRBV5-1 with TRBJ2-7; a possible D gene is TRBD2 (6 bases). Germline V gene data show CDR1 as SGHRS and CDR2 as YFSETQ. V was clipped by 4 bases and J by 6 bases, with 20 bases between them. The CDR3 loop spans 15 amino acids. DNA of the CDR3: TGCGCCAGCAGCCAACTATCTCCATTGGGGGGCGAGCAGTACTTC. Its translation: CASSQLSPLGGEQYF.

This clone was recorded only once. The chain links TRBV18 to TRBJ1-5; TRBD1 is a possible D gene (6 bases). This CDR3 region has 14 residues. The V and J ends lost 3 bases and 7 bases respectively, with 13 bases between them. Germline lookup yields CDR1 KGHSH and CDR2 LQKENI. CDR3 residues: CASSPSGDKQPQHF. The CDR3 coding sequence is TGTGCCAGCTCACCTTCAGGGGATAAGCAGCCCCAGCATTTT. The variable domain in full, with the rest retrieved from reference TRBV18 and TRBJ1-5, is NAGVMQNPRHLVRRRGQEARLRCSPMKGHSHVYWYRQLPEEGLKFMVYLQKENIIDESGMPKERFSAEFPKEGPSILRIQQVVRGDSAAYFCASSPSGDKQPQHFGDGTRLSIL.

The CDR3 region is CAWSAGAPYEQYF. DNA for the CDR3: TGTGCCTGGTCCGCCGGGGCTCCCTACGAGCAGTACTTC. The chain uses TRBV30 and TRBJ2-7; either TRBD1 or TRBD2 may supply D (5 bases each). Germline CDR1 and CDR2: GTSNPN and SVGIG (reference sequence). V dropped 5 bases and J dropped 2 bases, with 13 bases sitting between them. The CDR3 is made up of 13 amino acids.

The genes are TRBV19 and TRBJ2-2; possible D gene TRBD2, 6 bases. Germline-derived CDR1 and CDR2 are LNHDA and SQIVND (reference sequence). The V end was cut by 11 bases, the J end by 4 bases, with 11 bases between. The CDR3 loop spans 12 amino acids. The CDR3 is CAGGYGTGELFF. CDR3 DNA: TGTGCCGGAGGGTACGGCACCGGGGAGCTGTTTTTT.

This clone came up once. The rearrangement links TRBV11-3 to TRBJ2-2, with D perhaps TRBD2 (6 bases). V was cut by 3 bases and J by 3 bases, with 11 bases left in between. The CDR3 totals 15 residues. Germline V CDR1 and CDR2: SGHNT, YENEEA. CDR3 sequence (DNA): TGTGCCAGCAGCTTGGGACCTAGCGACACCGGGGAGCTGTTTTTT. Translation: CASSLGPSDTGELFF. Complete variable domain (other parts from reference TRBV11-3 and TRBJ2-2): EAGVVQSPRYKIIEKKQPVAFWCNPISGHNTLYWYLQNLGQGPELLIRYENEEAVDDSQLPKDRFSAERLKGVDSTLKIQPAELGDSAVYLCASSLGPSDTGELFFGEGSRLTVL.

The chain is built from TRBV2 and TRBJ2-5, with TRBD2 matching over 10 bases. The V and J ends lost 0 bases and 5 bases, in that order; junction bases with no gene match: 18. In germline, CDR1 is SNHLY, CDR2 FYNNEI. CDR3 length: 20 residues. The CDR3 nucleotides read TGTGCCAGCAGTGAAGCGCTTCGGGGGGTGGGAGCGGGAGGGGCGGAGACCCAGTACTTC. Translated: CASSEALRGVGAGGAETQYF.

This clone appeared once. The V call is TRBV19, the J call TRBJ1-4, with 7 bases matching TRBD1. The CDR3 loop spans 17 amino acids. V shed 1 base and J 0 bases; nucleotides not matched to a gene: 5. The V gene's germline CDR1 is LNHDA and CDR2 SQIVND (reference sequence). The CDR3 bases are TGTGCCAGTAGTATAGTAGAAGGACAGGCAACTAATGAAAAACTGTTTTTT. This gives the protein CASSIVEGQATNEKLFF. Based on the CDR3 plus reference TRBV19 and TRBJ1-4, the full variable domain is DGGITQSPKYLFRKEGQNVTLSCEQNLNHDAMYWYRQDPGQGLRLIYYSQIVNDFQKGDIAEGYSVSREKKESFPLTVTSAQKNPTAFYLCASSIVEGQATNEKLFFGSGTQLSVL.

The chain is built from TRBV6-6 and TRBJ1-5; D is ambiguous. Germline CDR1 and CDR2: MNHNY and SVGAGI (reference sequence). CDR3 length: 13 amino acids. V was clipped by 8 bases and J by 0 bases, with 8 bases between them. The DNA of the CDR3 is TGTGCCAGCGGGCCAAATAGCAATCAGCCCCAGCATTTT. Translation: CASGPNSNQPQHF.

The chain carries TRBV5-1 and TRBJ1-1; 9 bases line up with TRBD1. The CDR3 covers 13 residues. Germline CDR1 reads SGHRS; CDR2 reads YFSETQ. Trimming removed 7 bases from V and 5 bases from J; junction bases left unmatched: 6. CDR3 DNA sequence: TGCGCCAGCTCTCGGGACAGGGAAACTGAAGCTTTCTTT. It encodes CASSRDRETEAFF. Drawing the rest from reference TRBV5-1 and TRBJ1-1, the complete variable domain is KAGVTQTPRYLIKTRGQQVTLSCSPISGHRSVSWYQQTPGQGLQFLFEYFSETQRNKGNFPGRFSGRQFSNSRSEMNVSTLELGDSALYLCASSRDRETEAFFGQGTRLTVV.

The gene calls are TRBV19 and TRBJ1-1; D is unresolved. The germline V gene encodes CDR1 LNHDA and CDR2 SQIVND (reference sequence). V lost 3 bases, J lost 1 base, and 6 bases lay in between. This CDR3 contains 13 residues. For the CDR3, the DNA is TGTGCCAGTAGTATCCCAGCGAACACTGAAGCTTTCTTT. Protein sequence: CASSIPANTEAFF.

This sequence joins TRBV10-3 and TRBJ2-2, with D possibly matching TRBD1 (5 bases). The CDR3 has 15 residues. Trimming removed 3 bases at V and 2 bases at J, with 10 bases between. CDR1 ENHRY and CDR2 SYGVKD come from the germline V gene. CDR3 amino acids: CAISDNQGNTGELFF. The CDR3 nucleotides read TGTGCCATCAGTGATAACCAGGGCAACACCGGGGAGCTGTTTTTT.

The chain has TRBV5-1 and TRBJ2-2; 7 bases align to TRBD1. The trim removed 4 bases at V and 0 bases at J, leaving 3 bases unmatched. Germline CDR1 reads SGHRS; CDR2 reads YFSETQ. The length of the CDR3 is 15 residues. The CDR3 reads CASSLDRTNTGELFF. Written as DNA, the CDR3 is TGCGCCAGCAGCCTGGACAGGACGAACACCGGGGAGCTGTTTTTT.

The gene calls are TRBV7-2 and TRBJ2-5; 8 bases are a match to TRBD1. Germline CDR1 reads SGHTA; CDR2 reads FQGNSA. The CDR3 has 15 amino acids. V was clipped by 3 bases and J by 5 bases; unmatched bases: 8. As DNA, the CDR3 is TGTGCCAGCAGCTTTAATTCAGGGGGCCACGAGACCCAGTACTTC. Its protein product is CASSFNSGGHETQYF.

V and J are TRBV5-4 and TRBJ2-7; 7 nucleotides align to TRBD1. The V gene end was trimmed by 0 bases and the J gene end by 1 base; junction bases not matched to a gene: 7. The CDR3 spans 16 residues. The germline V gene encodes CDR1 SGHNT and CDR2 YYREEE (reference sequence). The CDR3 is CASSLEGTAGSYEQYF. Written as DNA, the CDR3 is TGTGCCAGCAGCTTGGAAGGGACAGCAGGATCCTACGAGCAGTACTTC.

The CDR3 here is CAWSGGQGQPQHF. Written as DNA, the CDR3 is TGTGCCTGGAGCGGGGGACAGGGGCAGCCCCAGCATTTT. The chain uses TRBV30 and TRBJ1-5; 10 positions agree with TRBD1. The CDR3 consists of 13 residues. J gave up 7 bases and V 3 bases, and 3 bases lay outside the gene matches. Per the germline V gene, CDR1 is GTSNPN and CDR2 is SVGIG (reference sequence).

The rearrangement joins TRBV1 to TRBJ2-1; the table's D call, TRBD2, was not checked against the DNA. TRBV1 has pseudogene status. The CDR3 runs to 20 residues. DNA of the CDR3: TGCACCAGCAGCCCTCCCTTCATATCCGTCGGGGGTCTTTCCTACAATGAGCAGTTCTTC. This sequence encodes CTSSPPFISVGGLSYNEQFF.

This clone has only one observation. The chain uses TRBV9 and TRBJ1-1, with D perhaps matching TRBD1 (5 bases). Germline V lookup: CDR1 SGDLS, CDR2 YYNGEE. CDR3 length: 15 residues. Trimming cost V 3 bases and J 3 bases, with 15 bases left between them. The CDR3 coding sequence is TGTGCCAGCAGCGGCGGGGGAGGTCAGTACACTGAAGCTTTCTTT. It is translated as CASSGGGGQYTEAFF. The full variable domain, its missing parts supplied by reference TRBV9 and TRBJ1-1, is DSGVTQTPKHLITATGQRVTLRCSPRSGDLSVYWYQQSLDQGLQFLIQYYNGEERAKGNILERFSAQQFPDLHSELNLSSLELGDSALYFCASSGGGGQYTEAFFGQGTRLTVV.